This TCR beta chain was observed in a study of blood T cell repertoires in COVID-19. The CDR3 totals 15 residues. V shed 6 bases and J 5 bases; nucleotides not matched to a gene: 12. Libraries were prepared by immunoSEQ multiplex PCR; TCRdb keeps only in-frame clonotypes and omits some of them. The sample yields 85,000 to 130,000 clones, about 79% seen once. The source is an elderly woman with active or convalescent COVID-19. Source material: peripheral blood. The chain carries TRBV23-1 and TRBJ1-1, with 7 bases matching TRBD1. TRBV23-1 is an open reading frame whose function is uncertain. The CDR3 reads CASSPKPLTGTEAFF. As DNA, the CDR3 is TGCGCCAGCAGCCCCAAACCACTGACAGGGACTGAAGCTTTCTTT.